This T cell receptor beta chain originates from a study of cytomegalovirus exposure and HLA in healthy donors. With V trimmed by 4 bases and J by 5 bases, 8 bases remained unmatched. Per the germline V gene, CDR1 is SGHRS and CDR2 is YFSETQ. CDR3 size: 15 residues. The PCR made use of 60 Vbeta and 13 Jbeta primers. TCRdb keeps only in-frame clones here, not all; method: immunoSEQ multiplex PCR. The table has 85,000 to 130,000 clones, approximately 85% seen once. J is TRBJ2-1 and V is TRBV5-1; 8 positions match TRBD1. The sequence was collected from a man aged 50 to 59 in good health and CMV-seronegative. Sequenced: PBMCs. Here the CDR3 reads CASSPGQGSHNEQFF. As DNA, the CDR3 is TGCGCCAGCAGCCCCGGACAGGGATCTCACAATGAGCAGTTCTTC.